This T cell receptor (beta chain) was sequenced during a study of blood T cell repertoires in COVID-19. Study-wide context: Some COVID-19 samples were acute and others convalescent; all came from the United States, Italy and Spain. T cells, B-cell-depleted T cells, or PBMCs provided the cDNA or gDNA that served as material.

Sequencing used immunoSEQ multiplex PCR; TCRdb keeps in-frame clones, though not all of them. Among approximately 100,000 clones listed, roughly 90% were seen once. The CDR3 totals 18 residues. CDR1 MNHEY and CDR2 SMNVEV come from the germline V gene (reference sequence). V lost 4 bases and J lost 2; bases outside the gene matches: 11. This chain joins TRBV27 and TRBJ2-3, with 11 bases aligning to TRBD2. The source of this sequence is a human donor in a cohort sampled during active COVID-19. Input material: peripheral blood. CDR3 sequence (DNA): TGTGCCAGCAGTTCCGGGAGAGGGACTAGCGGAGCCACAGATACGCAGTATTTT. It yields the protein CASSSGRGTSGATDTQYF.